These T cell receptor beta chains were read from a single sample in a study of OX40 agonist ivuxolimab in advanced cancers. The data were produced by immunoSEQ multiplex PCR, yet TCRdb's version contains in-frame clones alone and is incomplete. The data contain under 65,000 clones, roughly 90% of them seen just once; the ten biggest clones take up 8.5% to 9%. This specimen consisted of CD4+ or CD8+ T cells sorted from blood, obtained in a trial of the OX40 agonist ivuxolimab. These receptors were obtained from an adult with an advanced solid tumor such as melanoma, head and neck, liver or kidney cancer. Both conserved end residues are part of each CDR3. A D gene is named only where the DNA matches it firmly. Clone size appears in some rows only: once, few, many, or a class for an expanded clone.

TRBV6-1	TRBJ1-3	.	TRBD1	CASSPGGGNTIYF	TGTGCCAGCAGCCCAGGGGGTGGAAACACCATATATTTT
TRBV19	TRBJ2-7	.	TRBD1	CASSIGTGDYEQYF	TGTGCCAGTAGTATCGGGACAGGAGACTACGAGCAGTACTTC
TRBV4-3	TRBJ2-5	.	.	CASSQDLRGLGRRQETQYF	TGCGCCAGCAGCCAAGATCTTCGGGGGCTCGGGCGGCGACAAGAGACCCAGTACTTC
TRBV9	TRBJ1-1	few	TRBD1	CASSGTGGEGTEAFF	TGTGCCAGCAGCGGGACAGGCGGGGAGGGCACTGAAGCTTTCTTT
TRBV7-9	TRBJ2-7	.	.	CASSPPRIPYEQYF	TGTGCCAGCAGTCCCCCCCGGATACCTTACGAGCAGTACTTC
TRBV18	TRBJ1-4	.	.	CASSPEGNEKLFF	TGTGCCAGCTCACCAGAGGGGAATGAAAAACTGTTTTTT
TRBV4-3	TRBJ2-1	.	.	CASSQDRGLVEYNEQFF	TGCGCCAGCAGCCAAGATCGAGGGCTAGTTGAATACAATGAGCAGTTCTTC
TRBV19	TRBJ2-7	.	TRBD1	CASSMGTGYYEQYF	TGTGCCAGTAGTATGGGGACAGGGTACTACGAGCAGTACTTC
TRBV5-6	TRBJ2-2	.	.	CASSQPFTGELFF	TGTGCCAGCAGCCAACCGTTCACCGGGGAGCTGTTTTTT
TRBV6-1	TRBJ2-7	.	TRBD2	CASSESGGGSDEQYF	TGTGCCAGCAGTGAAAGTGGCGGGGGATCTGACGAGCAGTACTTC
TRBV28	TRBJ1-1	.	.	CASSPSFRGNTEAFF	TGTGCCAGCAGTCCCTCCTTTAGGGGTAACACTGAAGCTTTCTTT
TRBV20-1	TRBJ2-1	.	.	CSARVDEQFF	TGCAGTGCTAGAGTTGATGAGCAGTTCTTC
TRBV4-1	TRBJ1-2	.	.	CASSQVKGASLTF	TGCGCCAGCAGCCAAGTTAAAGGGGCGTCACTCACCTTC
TRBV28	TRBJ2-3	.	.	CASVTYRVQHTFTDTQYF	TGTGCCAGCGTAACGTACAGGGTTCAGCATACCTTCACAGATACGCAGTATTTT
TRBV7-3	TRBJ2-1	.	TRBD2	CASSLSGLANNEQFF	TGTGCCAGCAGCCTATCGGGACTAGCGAACAATGAGCAGTTCTTC
TRBV7-9	TRBJ2-7	.	.	CASSSGALGTRHEQYF	TGTGCCAGCAGCTCAGGGGCTCTCGGTACCCGTCACGAGCAGTACTTC
TRBV14	TRBJ1-1	.	.	CASSQPRGTEAFF	TGTGCCAGCAGCCAACCCCGGGGCACTGAAGCTTTCTTT
TRBV7-9	TRBJ1-2	.	.	CASSSDDSLTHGYTF	TGTGCCAGCAGTTCAGACGACAGTCTGACCCATGGCTACACCTTC
TRBV7-7	TRBJ2-5	.	.	CASSLEGSRPHF	TGTGCTAGCAGCTTAGAAGGCTCACGGCCCCACTTC
TRBV9	TRBJ2-7	.	.	CASSPQGGLNYEQYF	TGTGCCAGCAGCCCCCAAGGGGGTCTAAACTACGAGCAGTACTTC
TRBV28	TRBJ1-1	.	TRBD1	CASSLTGDNTEAFF	TGTGCCAGCAGTCTCACAGGGGATAACACTGAAGCTTTCTTT
TRBV5-6	TRBJ1-1	.	TRBD1	CASSFLGTGDFNTEAFF	TGTGCCAGCAGCTTCCTGGGGACAGGGGATTTTAACACTGAAGCTTTCTTT
TRBV4-3	TRBJ2-3	.	TRBD2	CASSQSFAGVRTDTQYF	TGCGCCAGCAGCCAATCTTTTGCGGGAGTTCGCACAGATACGCAGTATTTT
TRBV9	TRBJ1-4	.	.	CASSAGPGANEKLFF	TGTGCCAGCAGCGCGGGCCCCGGGGCTAATGAAAAACTGTTTTTT
TRBV6-1	TRBJ1-6	.	.	CASSDPTGSSYNSPLHF	TGTGCCAGCAGTGACCCTACAGGGAGCTCCTATAATTCACCCCTCCACTTT
TRBV6-6	TRBJ1-4	.	.	CASIYLLGPDEKLFF	TGTGCCAGCATCTACCTTCTGGGGCCCGATGAAAAACTGTTTTTT
TRBV7-8	TRBJ2-7	.	TRBD1	CASSFRDRGPYEQYF	TGTGCCAGCAGCTTCCGGGACAGGGGCCCCTACGAGCAGTACTTC
TRBV4-1	TRBJ1-6	few	.	CASSLGPGTNSPLHF	TGCGCCAGCAGCCTGGGACCAGGGACCAATTCACCCCTCCACTTT
TRBV6-5	TRBJ2-3	few	TRBD1	CASSLTGDRTQYF	TGTGCCAGCAGCTTAACAGGGGATCGTACGCAGTATTTT
TRBV19	TRBJ1-1	.	.	CASSPGSVSAEAFF	TGTGCCAGTAGCCCCGGGTCCGTAAGCGCTGAAGCTTTCTTT
TRBV15	TRBJ1-6	few	.	CATSRDWDLDNSPLHF	TGTGCCACCAGCAGAGATTGGGACTTGGATAATTCACCCCTCCACTTT
TRBV27	TRBJ2-1	.	TRBD2	CASSSGTSGYNEQFF	TGTGCCAGCAGTTCCGGGACTAGCGGTTACAATGAGCAGTTCTTC
TRBV15	TRBJ2-5	.	TRBD2	CATSIPGRDETQYF	TGTGCCACCAGCATACCCGGGAGGGATGAGACCCAGTACTTC
TRBV19	TRBJ1-2	.	TRBD1	CASSWTGDYGYTF	TGTGCCAGTAGTTGGACAGGGGACTATGGCTACACCTTC
TRBV4-3	TRBJ1-3	.	.	CASSQGFFSGNTIYF	TGCGCCAGCAGCCAAGGATTTTTCTCTGGAAACACCATATATTTT
TRBV27	TRBJ1-1	once	.	CASSEQGNTEAFF	TGTGCCAGCAGTGAACAGGGTAACACTGAAGCTTTCTTT